Shown below are 19 T cell receptor beta chains from a single sample sequenced in a study of spatial heterogeneity in lung cancer. Time point indicated: sample taken at primary tumor resection. Notes on the study in general: Expanded alpha and beta TCR counts within tumors tracked tumor mutation counts.

These receptors lack a known antigen. TCRdb re-derived calls from the 5' RACE reads in MiXCR, one entry per CDR3 protein. Of about 7,900 distinct CDR3 sequences in the sample, approximately 7% were seen once. The sample in question was lung tumor tissue, obtained at surgery. These receptors were collected from a female donor with early-stage non-small cell lung cancer.

This clonotype has ten or more counts. With the library built for alpha chains, this beta chain is off target and its frequency is not meaningful. The chain carries TRBV15 and TRBJ2-1; D is ambiguous. This CDR3 contains 13 residues. The germline CDR1 and CDR2 sequences are LNHNV and YYDKDF (reference sequence). V gave up 0 bases and J gave up 7 bases, with 7 bases separating them. Here the CDR3 reads CATSRDINNEQFF. In nucleotides, the CDR3 is TGTGCCACCAGCAGAGATATCAATAATGAGCAGTTCTTC.

This clonotype rates as medium-sized. This beta chain slipped into a library made for alpha chains as a stray read, so its size is not meaningful. This sequence joins TRBV7-8 and TRBJ1-1; D is uncertain. Trimming shortened V by 2 bases and J by 5 bases, and 9 bases separated the two germline ends. This CDR3 spans 13 amino acids. Germline V CDR1 and CDR2: SGHVS, FQNEAQ. CDR3 nucleotide sequence: TGTGCCAGCAGCTTAAGTGGACTAACTGAAGCTTTCTTT. This gives the protein CASSLSGLTEAFF.

This clonotype was detected ten times or more. A library made for alpha chains picked up this beta chain off target, so its size means little. This sequence joins TRBV1 and TRBJ2-3. TRBV1 is an annotated pseudogene. The CDR3 contains 13 residues. The CDR3 bases are TGCACCAGCAGCCAAGATCGTCGGGATACGCAGTATTTT. It codes for CTSSQDRRDTQYF.

A remark on this clonotype: This beta chain slipped into a library made for alpha chains as a stray read, so its size is not meaningful. The chain links TRBV6-5 to TRBJ2-5, with 7 bases lining up with TRBD2. The CDR3 contains 14 residues. The ends lost 5 bases at V and 5 bases at J; junction bases unmatched: 8. Germline V gene sequence: CDR1 MNHEY, CDR2 SVGAGI. The DNA for the CDR3 is TGTGCCAGCAGTATGACGGGAGGTCGGGAGACCCAGTACTTC. The encoded protein is CASSMTGGRETQYF.

In this sample, this clonotype is medium-sized. This beta chain represents an off-target read in a library built for alpha chains; its size is of limited meaning. The CDR3 here is CASSLLGSRTDTQYF. The CDR3 DNA follows: TGTGCCAGCAGTTTGCTCGGGAGCCGCACAGATACGCAGTATTTT. The genes are TRBV28 and TRBJ2-3, with D possibly TRBD2 on 6 matching bases. Trimming took off 3 bases at V and 1 base at J, with 11 bases between the two ends. Looked up from germline, CDR1 is MDHEN and CDR2 is SYDVKM. The CDR3 contains 15 residues. Using reference TRBV28 and TRBJ2-3 for the parts outside the CDR3, the full variable domain is DVKVTQSSRYLVKRTGEKVFLECVQDMDHENMFWYRQDPGLGLRLIYFSYDVKMKEKGDIPEGYSVSREKKERFSLILESASTNQTSMYLCASSLLGSRTDTQYFGPGTRLTVL.

This clonotype has only one observation. This beta chain appears as a stray read in a library generated for alpha chains; its size is not informative. This chain connects TRBV7-2 to TRBJ2-2; maybe TRBD2 (6 bases). CDR3 length: 13 residues. Per the germline V gene, CDR1 is SGHTA and CDR2 is FQGNSA. V was shortened by 5 bases and J by 7 bases, with 11 bases between the two germline ends. The CDR3 reads CASSRPGVGELFF. CDR3 nucleotides: TGTGCCAGCAGCCGCCCGGGGGTCGGGGAGCTGTTTTTT.

This clonotype is deemed medium-sized (0.01 to 0.1%). This beta chain is an off-target read within a library intended for alpha chains, so its frequency means little. V usage is TRBV18 and J usage is TRBJ2-7, with 8 nucleotides matching TRBD1. CDR1 and CDR2 (germline): KGHSH, LQKENI. The trim removed 6 bases at V and 6 bases at J, leaving 7 bases unmatched. The CDR3 loop spans 13 amino acids. CDR3 residues: CASSPGQGGEQYF. The DNA for the CDR3 is TGTGCCAGCTCGCCCGGACAGGGAGGCGAGCAGTACTTC.

This clonotype was seen ten or more times. Found in a library prepared for alpha chains, this beta chain is an off-target read, and its abundance has little meaning. The chain combines TRBV5-1 with TRBJ2-6; D may be TRBD1 (6 bases). Germline lookup yields CDR1 SGHRS and CDR2 YFSETQ. The CDR3 runs to 17 residues. V lost 0 bases and J 0 bases, leaving 10 bases between the germline ends. The CDR3 nucleotides read TGCGCCAGCAGCTTGGGGACAGTTAGCTCTGGGGCCAACGTCCTGACTTTC. This sequence encodes CASSLGTVSSGANVLTF.

This clonotype was seen repeatedly, ten times or more. This beta chain turned up in a library designed for alpha chains; as an off-target read, its abundance says little. The chain couples TRBV20-1 to TRBJ2-1, with 7 bases identical to TRBD2. Germline CDR1 and CDR2: DFQATT and SNEGSKA (reference sequence). V was clipped by 4 bases and J by 6 bases; unmatched bases: 9. This CDR3 comprises 14 residues. CDR3 region: CSAIGGSAGNEQFF. Written as DNA, the CDR3 is TGCAGTGCTATCGGCGGGAGCGCGGGCAATGAGCAGTTCTTC.

To note about this clonotype: With the library built for alpha chains, this beta chain is off target and its frequency is not meaningful. The rearrangement links TRBV5-8 to TRBJ2-6, with D hard to call. Trimming pared 4 bases from V and 0 bases from J, leaving 17 bases between. This CDR3 is 18 amino acids long. The germline gives CDR1 SGHTS, CDR2 YDEGEE. The CDR3 nucleotides are TGTGCCAGCAGCCTCAGGCTGGGCTCGATCTCTGGGGCCAACGTCCTGACTTTC. As protein: CASSLRLGSISGANVLTF.

As regards this clonotype: In a library made to pick up alpha chains, this beta chain is a stray read with a size that means little. The gene calls are TRBV24-1 and TRBJ1-1, with D perhaps TRBD1 (5 bases). V was shortened by 9 bases and J by 7 bases, with 14 bases between the two germline ends. The CDR3 contains 12 residues. Per the germline V gene, CDR1 is KGHDR and CDR2 is SFDVKD. The chain's CDR3 is CATGRGLFEAFF. Written as DNA, the CDR3 is TGTGCCACCGGACGGGGGTTATTTGAAGCTTTCTTT.

By sample share, this clonotype is medium-sized. The size of this beta chain means little, since it is a stray read in a library made for alpha chains. This chain links TRBV6-1 with TRBJ2-5; D is perhaps TRBD1 (6 bases). Germline values: CDR1 MNHNS, CDR2 SASEGT. V shed 0 bases and J shed 5 bases, with 7 bases lying between them. The CDR3 is 13 residues long. The CDR3 reads CASSEAGGETQYF. The CDR3 DNA sequence: TGTGCCAGCAGTGAAGCTGGGGGCGAGACCCAGTACTTC.

By frequency in the sample, this clonotype is medium-sized. Little can be read into the size of this beta chain, an off-target read in a library designed for alpha chains. This chain links TRBV7-3 with TRBJ2-1; 8 bases agree with TRBD2. This CDR3 is 15 amino acids long. After removal of 2 bases from V and 3 bases from J, the junction contained 3 bases not matched to a gene. Germline loops: CDR1 SGHTA, CDR2 FQGTGA. The CDR3 DNA reads as TGTGCCAGCAGCTTAGGCGGGAGGCTCTACAATGAGCAGTTCTTC. This codes for CASSLGGRLYNEQFF.

The sample holds many counts of this clonotype. A library made for alpha chains picked up this beta chain off target, so its size means little. The chain has TRBV4-1 and TRBJ1-5; D possibly corresponds to TRBD1 (5 bases). Trimming left V 5 bases short and J 6 bases short, with 20 bases between. Germline assignment: CDR1 MGHRA and CDR2 YSYEKL. This CDR3 is built from 16 residues. CDR3 in amino acids: CASSAGEGAVSQPQHF. The CDR3 DNA follows: TGCGCCAGCAGCGCCGGGGAAGGGGCGGTGAGTCAGCCCCAGCATTTT.

This clonotype was observed many times. This beta chain is an off-target read within a library intended for alpha chains, so its frequency means little. The gene calls are TRBV27 and TRBJ2-1; the match to TRBD2 covers 9 bases. Germline V gene data show CDR1 as MNHEY and CDR2 as SMNVEV (reference sequence). The ends lost 6 bases at V and 0 bases at J; junction bases unmatched: 6. The CDR3 totals 16 residues. In DNA form, the CDR3 reads TGTGCCAGCAGCCGACTAGCGGCTGACTCCTACAATGAGCAGTTCTTC. This translates into CASSRLAADSYNEQFF.

This clonotype was detected ten times or more. Within a library made for alpha chains, this beta chain is off target, and its count is uninformative. The chain couples TRBV28 to TRBJ1-5; D is undetermined. V lost 3 bases to trimming and J lost 7 bases, with 10 bases between them. From germline, CDR1 is MDHEN and CDR2 SYDVKM. The CDR3 is 13 amino acids. The CDR3 DNA reads as TGTGCCAGCAGTTTGAGTGGACTACAGCCCCAGCATTTT. It specifies CASSLSGLQPQHF.

This clonotype has at least ten counts. Because this beta chain is a stray read in a library intended to capture alpha chains, its abundance should not be given much weight. The chain joins TRBV2 to TRBJ1-5; a weak D match, TRBD1 (5 bases). This CDR3 contains 14 residues. The ends were cut back, 4 bases at V and 7 bases at J, with 14 bases in the middle. Germline V gene lookup returns CDR1 SNHLY and CDR2 FYNNEI. CDR3 coding DNA: TGTGCCAGCAGTGTAGGAGGGGTGAAGCAGCCCCAGCATTTT. This codes for CASSVGGVKQPQHF.

About this clonotype itself: This beta chain is off target for a library built for alpha chains, so its abundance means little. V usage is TRBV20-1 and J usage is TRBJ1-4; 7 bases align to TRBD1. The trim removed 6 bases at V and 2 bases at J, leaving 3 bases unmatched. The CDR3 extends over 13 amino acids. Germline CDR1 DFQATT, CDR2 SNEGSKA (reference sequence). The CDR3 sequence: CSAPGQTNEKLFF. The CDR3 coding sequence is TGCAGTGCCCCGGGACAGACTAATGAAAAACTGTTTTTT.

This clonotype was observed at least ten times. This beta chain slipped into a library made for alpha chains as a stray read, so its size is not meaningful. The chain couples TRBV3-1 to TRBJ1-2, with a weak D call TRBD1 (5 bases). V was cut by 3 bases and J by 4 bases, with 15 bases left in between. The germline V gene encodes CDR1 LGHDT and CDR2 YNNKEL (reference sequence). The CDR3 length is 15 residues. This CDR3 is CASSHGTVGSYGYTF. The CDR3 bases are TGTGCCAGCAGCCATGGGACTGTGGGATCCTATGGCTACACCTTC.